This TCR beta chain was obtained from a study of quantifying T cell responses using KT2 cells. On the study more broadly: RNA was reverse transcribed with TCR alpha and beta constant-region primers.

CDR3 size: 13 residues. Germline-derived CDR1 and CDR2 are MNHEY and SMNVEV (reference sequence). The V end lost 5 bases, the J end lost 5 bases, and 9 bases lay between the germline ends. The sample holds one count of this clonotype. The cDNA 3' end received a ligated oligonucleotide with a UMI. First-round PCR used 4 to 5 cycles and beta primers RC1.1 and RC1.2 covering TRBC1 and TRBC2. MiXCR, run by TCRdb on the UMI-ligation and nested PCR reads, gives a single entry per CDR3 protein. The sample has tens of thousands of distinct CDR3 sequences, roughly 12% seen once; the top ten hold around a tenth.

What was sequenced was PBMCs spiked with cells of the T cell clone KT2. The clonotype comes from a human donor. This chain links TRBV27 with TRBJ1-4; D is undetermined. CDR3 region: CASSERRNEKLFF. The CDR3, as DNA: TGTGCCAGCAGTGAAAGGCGAAATGAAAAACTGTTTTTT.